These T cell receptor beta chains were read from a single sample in a study of T cells in Graves' hyperthyroidism and ophthalmopathy. In TCRdb, the multiplex PCR reads were re-called with MiXCR into one record per CDR3 protein. This sample carries over 250,000 distinct CDR3 sequences, around 13% of them seen once, and the ten largest clones take 30% to 40%. The sequencing sample was made of blood. These receptors came from a woman between 40 and 50 years old with Graves' ophthalmopathy. Each CDR3 is given with its conserved first and last residue. The D gene is left open where the match is weak. Size values are once, few and many counts, or a class for expanded clones, and some rows have none.

V gene,clone size,CDR3 length,D gene,J gene,CDR3 protein,CDR3 DNA
TRBV13,many,16,TRBD1,TRBJ2-5,CASSLEGTGMEETQYF,TGTGCCAGCAGCTTAGAAGGGACAGGGATGGAAGAGACCCAGTACTTC
TRBV7-2,many,16,.,TRBJ2-6,CASSLGPGAGANVLTF,TGTGCCAGCAGCTTAGGCCCGGGGGCTGGGGCCAACGTCCTGACTTTC
TRBV9,.,17,.,TRBJ2-2,CASSVGGGDGPTGELFF,TGTGCCAGCAGCGTAGGAGGGGGTGATGGTCCGACCGGGGAGCTGTTTTTT
TRBV12-3/TRBV12-4,many,12,.,TRBJ2-3,CASSLISYTQYF,TGTGCCAGCAGTTTAATCTCCTATACGCAGTATTTT
TRBV5-1,.,17,.,TRBJ2-1,CASSARDPLVVYNEQFF,TGCGCCAGCAGCGCGAGGGACCCTCTGGTGGTGTACAATGAGCAGTTCTTC
TRBV5-5,many,16,TRBD1,TRBJ2-7,CASSLFSGTGHYEQYF,TGTGCCAGCAGCTTGTTTTCTGGGACAGGGCACTACGAGCAGTACTTC
TRBV7-9,many,13,.,TRBJ2-7,CASSSGMYYEQYF,TGTGCCAGCAGCTCCGGGATGTACTACGAGCAGTACTTC
TRBV27,many,16,.,TRBJ2-1,CASSWDTDFSYNEQFF,TGTGCCAGCAGTTGGGACACCGATTTCTCCTACAATGAGCAGTTCTTC
TRBV6-5,many,15,TRBD1,TRBJ2-1,CASSYAGTGLYEQFF,TGTGCCAGCAGTTACGCCGGGACAGGGTTGTATGAGCAGTTCTTC
TRBV7-2,many,15,TRBD1,TRBJ2-5,CASSSPGQGSETQYF,TGTGCCAGCAGCTCTCCGGGACAGGGGTCAGAGACCCAGTACTTC
TRBV11-2,many,14,.,TRBJ2-3,CASSLASITDTQYF,TGTGCCAGCAGCTTAGCATCCATCACAGATACGCAGTATTTT
TRBV13,few,19,TRBD1,TRBJ2-4,CASSLVGTGSRVAKNIQYF,TGTGCCAGCAGCTTAGTAGGGACAGGGTCCCGGGTAGCCAAAAACATTCAGTACTTC
TRBV11-3,many,15,.,TRBJ2-2,CASSFGFSNTGELFF,TGTGCCAGCAGCTTTGGCTTTTCGAACACCGGGGAGCTGTTTTTT
TRBV7-8,many,17,.,TRBJ2-5,CASSLDFGRTFQETQYF,TGTGCCAGCAGCTTAGACTTTGGTAGAACCTTCCAAGAGACCCAGTACTTC
TRBV6-6,many,15,TRBD1,TRBJ2-1,CASSYSRTGRNEQFF,TGTGCCAGCAGTTACTCTAGGACAGGCCGCAATGAGCAGTTCTTC
TRBV28,many,14,TRBD1,TRBJ2-2,CASSKQGAAGELFF,TGTGCCAGCAGTAAACAGGGGGCGGCCGGGGAGCTGTTTTTT
TRBV29-1,.,16,.,TRBJ2-4,CSALGQAGLAKNIQYF,TGCAGCGCCCTGGGGCAGGCCGGACTAGCCAAAAACATTCAGTACTTC
TRBV6-1,few,12,.,TRBJ1-5,CASREASYAQHF,TGTGCCAGCAGGGAGGCAAGTTACGCCCAGCATTTT
TRBV28,many,16,.,TRBJ1-2,CASSSGGSIANYGYTF,TGTGCCAGCAGTTCGGGGGGCAGTATAGCTAACTATGGCTACACCTTC
TRBV7-9,many,14,.,TRBJ2-3,CASSITSPTDTQYF,TGTGCCAGCAGCATAACTAGCCCCACCGATACGCAGTATTTT
TRBV20-1,.,16,.,TRBJ2-3,CSARAFRGLSTDTQYF,TGCAGTGCTAGAGCATTCCGGGGGCTTAGCACAGATACGCAGTATTTT
TRBV7-2,many,16,.,TRBJ2-1,CASSLWVGGRSNEQFF,TGTGCCAGCAGCTTATGGGTGGGGGGGCGTTCAAATGAGCAGTTCTTC
TRBV6-2/TRBV6-3,many,17,TRBD2,TRBJ2-5,CASSYRRGELIQETQYF,TGTGCCAGCAGTTACCGGCGGGGGGAACTTATCCAAGAGACCCAGTACTTC
TRBV7-2,many,14,.,TRBJ2-5,CASSLGQRMETQYF,TGTGCCAGCAGCCTCGGACAGAGAATGGAGACCCAGTACTTC
TRBV29-1,many,14,TRBD2,TRBJ2-1,CSVDLDGRFFEQFF,TGCAGCGTAGACCTAGACGGGAGGTTCTTTGAGCAGTTCTTC
TRBV5-6,.,16,TRBD1,TRBJ2-2,CASSLENRGRVGELFF,TGTGCCAGCAGCTTGGAGAACAGGGGGCGGGTCGGGGAGCTGTTTTTT
TRBV6-1,many,13,.,TRBJ2-7,CASSVNGARRQYF,TGTGCCAGCAGTGTTAACGGGGCAAGGAGGCAGTACTTC
TRBV7-9,many,14,.,TRBJ1-2,CASSLEEWVYGYTF,TGTGCCAGCAGCTTAGAGGAATGGGTTTATGGCTACACCTTC
TRBV4-2,many,11,.,TRBJ1-1,CASSRGPEAFF,TGTGCCAGCAGCCGCGGCCCTGAAGCTTTCTTT
TRBV6-1,many,13,.,TRBJ2-7,CASSQERGYEQYF,TGTGCCAGCAGCCAGGAACGCGGCTACGAGCAGTACTTC
TRBV7-2,.,15,.,TRBJ1-1,CASSLSPGSHTEAFF,TGTGCCAGCAGCTTATCCCCAGGGTCCCACACTGAAGCTTTCTTT
TRBV20-1,few,15,.,TRBJ2-3,CSARDWRGLGDTQYF,TGCAGTGCTAGAGATTGGAGGGGGCTGGGAGATACGCAGTATTTT
TRBV6-1,few,17,.,TRBJ2-4,CASSPRGAPSAKNIQYF,TGTGCCAGCAGTCCTCGGGGAGCGCCTAGCGCCAAAAACATTCAGTACTTC
TRBV5-6,.,16,.,TRBJ1-2,CASSLAGEWADYGYTF,TGTGCCAGCAGCTTGGCCGGTGAGTGGGCGGACTATGGCTACACCTTC
TRBV30,few,14,.,TRBJ2-7,CACGGQGPSGEQYF,TGTGCCTGCGGGGGGCAGGGCCCTTCAGGCGAGCAGTACTTC
TRBV4-1,.,16,.,TRBJ1-5,CASSQSGTRGSQPQHF,TGCGCCAGCAGCCAATCCGGGACAAGAGGGAGTCAGCCCCAGCATTTT
TRBV11-2,many,14,.,TRBJ1-3,CASSLDPDGNTIYF,TGTGCCAGCAGCTTAGACCCCGATGGAAACACCATATATTTT
TRBV5-1,few,12,.,TRBJ2-1,CASSTGRNEQFF,TGCGCCAGCAGTACGGGACGCAATGAGCAGTTCTTC
TRBV11-2,.,17,.,TRBJ2-2,CASSLLTLGRNTGELFF,TGTGCCAGCAGCTTATTAACTCTCGGGCGGAACACCGGGGAGCTGTTTTTT
TRBV6-1,.,13,.,TRBJ1-5,CASRLDPNQPQHF,TGTGCCAGCAGATTAGACCCCAATCAGCCCCAGCATTTT
TRBV7-2,.,15,.,TRBJ2-5,CASSLDDIATETQYF,TGTGCCAGCAGCTTAGATGACATTGCAACAGAGACCCAGTACTTC
TRBV20-1,.,16,.,TRBJ1-4,CSASGDGEATNEKLFF,TGCAGTGCCAGTGGGGACGGGGAGGCAACTAATGAAAAACTGTTTTTT
TRBV11-3,many,12,.,TRBJ2-5,CASSLEVETQYF,TGTGCCAGCAGCTTAGAGGTCGAGACCCAGTACTTC
TRBV7-9,.,16,TRBD2,TRBJ2-7,CASSSRGTSGVYEQYF,TGTGCCAGCAGCTCAAGAGGGACTAGCGGAGTCTACGAGCAGTACTTC